The 18 T cell receptor beta chains below come from one sample, sequenced in a study of T-cell reconstitution after alpha-beta-depleted transplantation in children. Unique molecular identifiers tagged the TCRbeta library. MiXCR, applied by TCRdb to the PCR reads, yields one record per CDR3 protein. Seen here are approximately 110,000 distinct CDR3 sequences, 23% observed once, and the top ten hold 10% to 13%. The sample consisted of PBMCs, mostly from graft donor cells, taken 180 days after TCRalphabeta/CD19-depleted stem cell transplant. These receptors originate from a male patient between 2 and 15 years old who had a stem cell transplant for chronic granulomatous disease, so the T cells may come from the graft donor.

This clonotype has ten or more counts. V is TRBV20-1 and J is TRBJ2-7; 8 bases match TRBD2. The V and J ends lost 3 bases and 3 bases, in that order; junction bases with no gene match: 4. The germline gives CDR1 DFQATT, CDR2 SNEGSKA (reference sequence). This CDR3 comprises 13 residues. CDR3 residues: CSARGTRDYEQYF. The CDR3 nucleotides are TGCAGTGCTAGGGGGACTAGGGACTACGAGCAGTACTTC.

There are a few counts of this clonotype. The germline gene is not matched at one end of the junction; a read error may be the cause. The rearrangement joins TRBV10-3 to TRBJ2-2, with 12 bases aligning to TRBD2. The CDR3 loop spans 14 amino acids. CDR1 ENHRY and CDR2 SYGVKD come from the germline V gene. In DNA form, the CDR3 reads TGCCCTAGCGGGGGGGCAGTGAGCACCGGGGAGCTGTTTTTT. Translating it yields CPSGGAVSTGELFF.

The chain has TRBV5-1 and TRBJ2-2, with TRBD2 matching 9 bases. Germline CDR1 reads SGHRS; CDR2 reads YFSETQ. V lost 5 bases and J lost 6; bases outside the gene matches: 11. There are 16 residues in the CDR3. The CDR3 DNA reads as TGCGCCAGCAGTCCTAGCGGGAACCGGCGTTCCGGGGAGCTGTTTTTT. Translation gives CASSPSGNRRSGELFF.

In its sample, this clonotype was seen many times. The CDR3 bases are TGCAGTGCTATAGACAGAGAACCCCAGGAGACCCAGTACTTC. It translates to CSAIDREPQETQYF. The chain recombines TRBV20-1 with TRBJ2-5; TRBD1 might be the D (5 bases). Germline assignment: CDR1 DFQATT and CDR2 SNEGSKA (reference sequence). V lost 4 bases, J lost 5 bases, and 17 bases lay in between. The CDR3 is 14 residues long.

This clonotype was observed a handful of times. This chain uses TRBV20-1 with TRBJ1-1; no definite D call. The CDR3 sequence is 15 residues long. The germline V gene has CDR1 DFQATT and CDR2 SNEGSKA (reference sequence). V gave up 6 bases and J gave up 0 bases, with 17 bases separating them. The CDR3 coding sequence is TGCAGTGCCCCTCTGAGGCAGGTAATGAACACTGAAGCTTTCTTT. Translating gives CSAPLRQVMNTEAFF.

The rearrangement joins TRBV5-1 to TRBJ2-1; 11 positions match TRBD2. Germline V gene sequence: CDR1 SGHRS, CDR2 YFSETQ. V shed 3 bases and J 4 bases; nucleotides not matched to a gene: 6. There are 16 residues in the CDR3. The CDR3 reads CASSYSLAGGYNEQFF. The CDR3 DNA reads TGCGCCAGCAGCTACAGCCTAGCGGGGGGTTACAATGAGCAGTTCTTC.

This clonotype was picked up a small number of times. The chain joins TRBV5-4 to TRBJ2-1; D is ambiguous. CDR3 size: 14 residues. Germline V gene sequence: CDR1 SGHNT, CDR2 YYREEE (reference sequence). Trimming took off 4 bases at V and 3 bases at J, with 11 bases between the two ends. The CDR3 protein is CASSQKQSYNEQFF. The CDR3 DNA is TGTGCCAGCAGCCAAAAGCAGAGCTACAATGAGCAGTTCTTC.

There are a few counts of this clonotype. The chain has TRBV9 and TRBJ2-7; 7 bases are a match to TRBD1. The length of the CDR3 is 14 residues. Germline CDR1 is SGDLS and CDR2 is YYNGEE. The V gene end was trimmed by 4 bases and the J gene end by 2 bases; junction bases not matched to a gene: 6. This CDR3 is CASSLGDSTYEQYF. As DNA, the CDR3 is TGTGCCAGCAGCCTAGGGGACAGTACCTACGAGCAGTACTTC.

This clonotype appeared many times. This chain links TRBV12-3 or TRBV12-4 with TRBJ1-5; D possibly corresponds to TRBD1 (6 bases). This CDR3 has 16 amino acids. The V gene lost 6 bases and the J gene lost 4 bases, with 19 bases spanning the gap. The DNA for the CDR3 is TGTGCCAGCAGCCAACCGGGGACAAGTCTTAATCAGCCCCAGCATTTT. The encoded protein is CASSQPGTSLNQPQHF.

This clonotype was seen at least ten times. This chain links TRBV6-5 with TRBJ1-1; TRBD1 matches 10 bases. Germline trimming cut 0 bases from V and 11 bases from J; bases unmatched to any gene: 12. The CDR3 spans 16 residues. CDR1 MNHEY and CDR2 SVGAGI come from the germline V gene. CDR3 sequence: CASSYSTPDRGLGAFF. CDR3 coding DNA: TGTGCCAGCAGTTACTCGACTCCGGACAGGGGGTTAGGGGCTTTCTTT.

The rearrangement joins TRBV5-6 to TRBJ1-1; 7 positions match TRBD1. The V and J ends lost 7 bases and 0 bases, in that order; junction bases with no gene match: 6. Germline CDR1 is SGHDT and CDR2 is YYEEEE. The CDR3 sequence is 14 residues long. The CDR3 reads CASALTGLNTEAFF. As DNA, the CDR3 is TGTGCCAGCGCGTTGACAGGGTTGAACACTGAAGCTTTCTTT.

This clonotype has a handful of counts. This chain joins TRBV7-9 and TRBJ1-2, with D hard to call. The V gene lost 1 base and the J gene lost 4 bases, with 7 bases spanning the gap. Germline V gives CDR1 SEHNR, CDR2 FQNEAQ (reference sequence). This CDR3 spans 13 amino acids. The CDR3 reads CASSLERSYGYTF. DNA for the CDR3: TGTGCCAGCAGCTTAGAGCGGAGCTATGGCTACACCTTC.

The DNA for the CDR3 is TGTGCCAGCAGCCCCGCCCAAGATACGCAGTATTTT. Amino acids: CASSPAQDTQYF. V usage is TRBV7-6 and J usage is TRBJ2-3; no reliable D call. There are 12 residues in the CDR3. The V gene lost 5 bases and the J gene lost 5 bases, with 8 bases spanning the gap. Germline V gene sequence: CDR1 SGHVS, CDR2 FNYEAQ. Complete variable domain (other parts from reference TRBV7-6 and TRBJ2-3): GAGVSQSPRYKVTKRGQDVALRCDPISGHVSLYWYRQALGQGPEFLTYFNYEAQQDKSGLPNDRFSAERPEGSISTLTIQRTEQRDSAMYRCASSPAQDTQYFGPGTRLTVL.

This clonotype was seen at least ten times. The V gene is TRBV28, the J gene TRBJ2-1; no clear D gene. V lost 2 bases to trimming and J lost 4 bases, with 3 bases between them. The CDR3 is 12 amino acids. Germline CDR1 is MDHEN and CDR2 is SYDVKM. CDR3 residues: CASSLRYNEQFF. In nucleotides, the CDR3 is TGTGCCAGCAGTTTAAGGTACAATGAGCAGTTCTTC.

This clonotype was recorded many times. The rearrangement uses TRBV7-9 and TRBJ1-6; 9 bases agree with TRBD1. The V and J ends lost 6 bases and 4 bases, in that order; junction bases with no gene match: 10. The CDR3 sequence is 17 residues long. Germline V gene sequence: CDR1 SEHNR, CDR2 FQNEAQ (reference sequence). The CDR3 DNA follows: TGTGCCAGCAGACACTCGGGACAGGGAGGGTATAATTCACCCCTCCACTTT. This translates into CASRHSGQGGYNSPLHF.

This clonotype was detected many times. V usage is TRBV29-1 and J usage is TRBJ2-2; D gene uncertain. Per germline, CDR1 SQVTM and CDR2 ANQGSEA. V shed 4 bases and J shed 1 base, with 4 bases lying between them. The CDR3 is made up of 12 amino acids. The CDR3 sequence: CSVVGNTGELFF. The CDR3 DNA reads TGCAGCGTTGTTGGGAACACCGGGGAGCTGTTTTTT.

This clonotype has a count of ten or more. This chain connects TRBV9 to TRBJ2-1; 11 bases match TRBD2. Germline V lookup: CDR1 SGDLS, CDR2 YYNGEE. V lost 0 bases, J lost 1 base, and 6 bases stayed unmatched. The CDR3 is made up of 18 amino acids. The CDR3 loop is CASSVGPLAGVSYNEQFF. The CDR3 region has the DNA TGTGCCAGCAGCGTAGGCCCACTAGCGGGAGTATCCTACAATGAGCAGTTCTTC.

This clonotype was observed a handful of times. The chain uses TRBV20-1 and TRBJ2-2; D perhaps matches TRBD2 (6 bases). This CDR3 has 12 residues. CDR1 and CDR2 (germline): DFQATT, SNEGSKA (reference sequence). Trimming left V 6 bases short and J 4 bases short, with 9 bases between. CDR3 residues: CSAGGFTGELFF. The CDR3 DNA reads as TGCAGTGCCGGGGGATTCACCGGGGAGCTGTTTTTT.